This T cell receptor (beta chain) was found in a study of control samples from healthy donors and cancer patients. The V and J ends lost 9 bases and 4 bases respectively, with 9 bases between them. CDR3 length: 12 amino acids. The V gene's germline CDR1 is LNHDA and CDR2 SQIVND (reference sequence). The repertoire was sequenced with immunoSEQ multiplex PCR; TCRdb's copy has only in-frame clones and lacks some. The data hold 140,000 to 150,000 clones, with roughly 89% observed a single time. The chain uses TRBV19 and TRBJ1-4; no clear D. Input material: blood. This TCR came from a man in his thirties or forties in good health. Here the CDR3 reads CASGRLNEKLFF. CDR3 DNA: TGTGCCAGCGGCCGACTTAATGAAAAACTGTTTTTT.